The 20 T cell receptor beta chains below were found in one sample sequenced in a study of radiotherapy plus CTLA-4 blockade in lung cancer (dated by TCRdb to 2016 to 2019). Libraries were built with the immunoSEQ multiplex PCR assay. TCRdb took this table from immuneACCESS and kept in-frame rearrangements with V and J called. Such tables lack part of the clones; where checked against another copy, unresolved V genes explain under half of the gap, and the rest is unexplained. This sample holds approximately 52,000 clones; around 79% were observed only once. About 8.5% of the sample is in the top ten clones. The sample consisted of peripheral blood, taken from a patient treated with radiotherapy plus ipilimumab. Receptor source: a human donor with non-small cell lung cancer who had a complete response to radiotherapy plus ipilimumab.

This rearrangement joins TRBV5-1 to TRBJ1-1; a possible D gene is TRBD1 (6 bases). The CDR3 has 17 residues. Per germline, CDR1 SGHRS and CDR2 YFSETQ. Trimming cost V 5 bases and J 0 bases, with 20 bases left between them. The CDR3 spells CASRPGQPKFLNTEAFF. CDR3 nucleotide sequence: TGCGCCAGCAGGCCCGGACAGCCTAAGTTTCTGAACACTGAAGCTTTCTTT. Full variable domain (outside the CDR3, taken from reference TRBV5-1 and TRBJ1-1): KAGVTQTPRYLIKTRGQQVTLSCSPISGHRSVSWYQQTPGQGLQFLFEYFSETQRNKGNFPGRFSGRQFSNSRSEMNVSTLELGDSALYLCASRPGQPKFLNTEAFFGQGTRLTVV.

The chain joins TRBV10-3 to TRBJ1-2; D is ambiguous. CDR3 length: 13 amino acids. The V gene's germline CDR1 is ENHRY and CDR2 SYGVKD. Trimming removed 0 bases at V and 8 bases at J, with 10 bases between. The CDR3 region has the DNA TGTGCCATCAGTGAGTCGCGTTCACTCGGCTACACCTTC. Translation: CAISESRSLGYTF.

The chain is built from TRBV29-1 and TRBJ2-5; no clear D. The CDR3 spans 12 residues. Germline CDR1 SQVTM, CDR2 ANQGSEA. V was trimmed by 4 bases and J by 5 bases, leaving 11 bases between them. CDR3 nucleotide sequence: TGCAGCGTTGGGGTAGCTGGGGAGACCCAGTACTTC. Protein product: CSVGVAGETQYF.

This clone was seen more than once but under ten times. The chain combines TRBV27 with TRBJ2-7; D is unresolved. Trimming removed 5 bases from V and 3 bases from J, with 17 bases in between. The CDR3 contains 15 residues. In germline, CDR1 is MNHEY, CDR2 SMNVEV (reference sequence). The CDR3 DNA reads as TGTGCCAGCAGTCCCTCCCTAGACGGAAGCTACGAGCAGTACTTC. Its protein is CASSPSLDGSYEQYF.

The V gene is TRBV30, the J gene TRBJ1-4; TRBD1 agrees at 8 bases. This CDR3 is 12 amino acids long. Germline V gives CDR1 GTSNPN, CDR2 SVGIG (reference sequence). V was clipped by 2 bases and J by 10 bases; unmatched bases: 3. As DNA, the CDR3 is TGTGCCTGGAGTCAACAGGGGGGAAAACTGTTTTTT. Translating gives CAWSQQGGKLFF.

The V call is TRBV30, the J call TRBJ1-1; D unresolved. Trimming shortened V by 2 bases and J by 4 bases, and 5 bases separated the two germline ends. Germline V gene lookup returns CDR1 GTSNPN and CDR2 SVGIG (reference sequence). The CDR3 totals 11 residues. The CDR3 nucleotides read TGTGCCTGGAGTTGGAGCACTGAAGCTTTCTTT. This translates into CAWSWSTEAFF.

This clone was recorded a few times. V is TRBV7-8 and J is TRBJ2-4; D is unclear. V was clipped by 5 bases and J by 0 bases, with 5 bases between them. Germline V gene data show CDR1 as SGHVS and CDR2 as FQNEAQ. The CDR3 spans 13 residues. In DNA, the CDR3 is TGTGCCAGCAGCCTCTCAGCCAAAAACATTCAGTACTTC. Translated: CASSLSAKNIQYF.

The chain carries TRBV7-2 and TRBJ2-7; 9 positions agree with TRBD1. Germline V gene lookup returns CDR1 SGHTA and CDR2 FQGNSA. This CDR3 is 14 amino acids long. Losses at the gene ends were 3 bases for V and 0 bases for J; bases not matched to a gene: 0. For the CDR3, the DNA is TGTGCCAGCAGCTTGACAGGGGGCTCCTACGAGCAGTACGTC. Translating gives CASSLTGGSYEQYV.

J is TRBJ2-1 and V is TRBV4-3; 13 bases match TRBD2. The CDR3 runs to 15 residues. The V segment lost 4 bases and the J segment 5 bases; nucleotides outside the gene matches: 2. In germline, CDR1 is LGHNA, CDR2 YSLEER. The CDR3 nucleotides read TGCGCCAGCAGCCCCGGACTAGCGGGGGACAATGAGCAGTTCTTC. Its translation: CASSPGLAGDNEQFF.

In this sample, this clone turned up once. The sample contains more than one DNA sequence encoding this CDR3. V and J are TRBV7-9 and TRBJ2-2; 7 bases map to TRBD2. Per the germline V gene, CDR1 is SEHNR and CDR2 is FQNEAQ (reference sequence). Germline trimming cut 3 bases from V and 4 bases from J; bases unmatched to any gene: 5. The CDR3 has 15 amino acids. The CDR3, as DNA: TGTGCCAGCAGCTTGGGGCGCGGGAGCACCGGGGAGCTGTTTTTT. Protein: CASSLGRGSTGELFF.

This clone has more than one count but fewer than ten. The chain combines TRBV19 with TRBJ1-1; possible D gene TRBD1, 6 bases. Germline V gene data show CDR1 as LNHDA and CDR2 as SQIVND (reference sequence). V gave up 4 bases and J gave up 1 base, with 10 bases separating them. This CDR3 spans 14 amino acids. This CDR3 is CASSRQETNTEAFF. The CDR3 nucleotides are TGTGCCAGTAGTAGACAGGAGACGAACACTGAAGCTTTCTTT.

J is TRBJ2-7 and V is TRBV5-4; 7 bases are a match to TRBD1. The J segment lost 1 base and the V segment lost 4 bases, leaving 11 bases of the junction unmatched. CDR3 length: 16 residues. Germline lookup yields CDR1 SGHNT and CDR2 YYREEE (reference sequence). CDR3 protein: CASSPPSGQLSYEQYF. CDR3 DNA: TGTGCCAGCAGCCCGCCTTCGGGACAGCTATCCTACGAGCAGTACTTC.

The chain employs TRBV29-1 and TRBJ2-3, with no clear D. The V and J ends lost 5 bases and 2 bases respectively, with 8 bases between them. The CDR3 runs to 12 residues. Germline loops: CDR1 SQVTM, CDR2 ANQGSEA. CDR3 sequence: CSVSWHTDTQYF. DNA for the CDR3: TGCAGCGTTTCATGGCACACAGATACGCAGTATTTT.

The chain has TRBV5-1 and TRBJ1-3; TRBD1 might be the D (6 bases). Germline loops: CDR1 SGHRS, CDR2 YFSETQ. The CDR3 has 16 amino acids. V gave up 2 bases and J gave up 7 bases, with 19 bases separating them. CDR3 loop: CASSLTTTDRRNTIYF. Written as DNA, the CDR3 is TGCGCCAGCAGCTTAACGACTACTGACAGGCGGAACACCATATATTTT.

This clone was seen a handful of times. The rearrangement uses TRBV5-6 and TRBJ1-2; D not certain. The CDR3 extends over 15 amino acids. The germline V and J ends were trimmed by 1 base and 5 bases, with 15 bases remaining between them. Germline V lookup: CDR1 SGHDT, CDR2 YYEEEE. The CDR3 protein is CASSLSALRRYGYTF. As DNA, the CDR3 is TGTGCCAGCAGCTTGAGCGCGCTCCGACGGTATGGCTACACCTTC.

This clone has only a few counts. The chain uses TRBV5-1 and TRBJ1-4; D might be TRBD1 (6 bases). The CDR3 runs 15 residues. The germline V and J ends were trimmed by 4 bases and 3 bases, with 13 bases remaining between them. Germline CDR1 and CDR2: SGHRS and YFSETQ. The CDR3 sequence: CASSRQDSANEKLFF. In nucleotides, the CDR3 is TGCGCCAGCAGCCGGCAGGACAGCGCTAATGAAAAACTGTTTTTT.

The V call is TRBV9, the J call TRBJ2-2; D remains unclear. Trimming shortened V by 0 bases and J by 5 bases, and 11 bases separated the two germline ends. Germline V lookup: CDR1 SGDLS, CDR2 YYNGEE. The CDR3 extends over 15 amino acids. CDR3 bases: TGTGCCAGCAGCGTAGATCCATCAATGACCGGGGAGCTGTTTTTT. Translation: CASSVDPSMTGELFF.

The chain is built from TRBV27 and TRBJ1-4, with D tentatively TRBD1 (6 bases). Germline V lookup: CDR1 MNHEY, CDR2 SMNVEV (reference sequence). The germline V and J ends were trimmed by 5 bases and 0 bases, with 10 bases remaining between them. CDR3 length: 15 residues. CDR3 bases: TGTGCCAGCAGTCCGACAGGAGCAACTAATGAAAAACTGTTTTTT. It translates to CASSPTGATNEKLFF.

The CDR3: CASSLRRGLGDTQYF. The CDR3 bases are TGTGCCAGCAGCCTGAGGAGGGGGCTGGGAGATACGCAGTATTTT. V gene TRBV5-5 combines with J gene TRBJ2-3, with a possible D match to TRBD1 (7 bases). The CDR3 extends over 15 amino acids. Germline CDR1 is SGHKS and CDR2 is YYEKEE (reference sequence). V lost 4 bases to trimming and J lost 5 bases, with 17 bases between them.

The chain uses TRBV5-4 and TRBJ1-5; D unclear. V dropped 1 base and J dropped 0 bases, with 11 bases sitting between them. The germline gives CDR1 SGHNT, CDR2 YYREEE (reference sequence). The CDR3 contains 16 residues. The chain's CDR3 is CASSLNGRNSNQPQHF. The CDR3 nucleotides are TGTGCCAGCAGCTTGAATGGCAGAAATAGCAATCAGCCCCAGCATTTT. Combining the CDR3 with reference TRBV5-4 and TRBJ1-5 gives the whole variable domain ETGVTQSPTHLIKTRGQQVTLRCSSQSGHNTVSWYQQALGQGPQFIFQYYREEENGRGNFPPRFSGLQFPNYSSELNVNALELDDSALYLCASSLNGRNSNQPQHFGDGTRLSIL.